Listed here are 5 T cell receptor beta chains from one sample, sequenced in a study of T cell responses to AZD1222 COVID-19 vaccine. Clones were sequenced by immunoSEQ multiplex PCR, and TCRdb holds only the in-frame ones, with some missing. This table holds around 140,000 clones, about 93% found once. Sequences were derived from peripheral blood, sampled on day 0 of AZD1222 vaccination. The origin of the receptors is an adult in good health.

This rearrangement joins TRBV7-9 to TRBJ2-7; maybe TRBD2 (7 bases). Germline-derived CDR1 and CDR2 are SEHNR and FQNEAQ (reference sequence). Trimming removed 3 bases from V and 6 bases from J, with 12 bases in between. CDR3 length equals 13 residues. CDR3 in DNA: TGTGCCAGCAGCTTGCCAGGGGAGGGCGAGCAGTACTTC. Its protein is CASSLPGEGEQYF.

DNA for the CDR3: TGTGCCAGCAGCGCTACAGGGGCTGGCAATCAGCCCCAGCATTTT. Translation: CASSATGAGNQPQHF. The genes are TRBV9 and TRBJ1-5, with 7 nucleotides matching TRBD1. This CDR3 has 15 amino acids. CDR1 and CDR2 from the germline V gene are SGDLS and YYNGEE. J was trimmed by 2 bases and V by 3 bases; bases with no gene match: 5.

V is TRBV4-1 and J is TRBJ2-1, with 12 bases fitting TRBD2. Germline CDR1 reads MGHRA; CDR2 reads YSYEKL. Germline trimming cut 8 bases from V and 8 bases from J; bases unmatched to any gene: 13. The CDR3 totals 16 residues. CDR3 in DNA: TGCGCCAGCTCCGGACTAGCGGGGACTCCAGGCGATGAGCAGTTCTTC. It codes for CASSGLAGTPGDEQFF.

This clone occurred a few times. The rearrangement links TRBV10-3 to TRBJ1-4; D unresolved. V lost 0 bases and J lost 8, with 7 bases in between. The CDR3 sequence is 13 residues long. Germline V gene data show CDR1 as ENHRY and CDR2 as SYGVKD. The CDR3 protein is CAISESNEEKLFF. In nucleotides, the CDR3 is TGTGCCATCAGTGAGTCGAATGAGGAAAAACTGTTTTTT.

V gene TRBV12-3 or TRBV12-4 combines with J gene TRBJ2-7; TRBD1 might be the D (5 bases). This CDR3 is 13 amino acids long. Trimming cost V 5 bases and J 0 bases, with 8 bases left between them. CDR3 amino acids: CASSRQNSYEQYF. The CDR3 region has the DNA TGTGCCAGCAGTCGACAGAACTCCTACGAGCAGTACTTC.